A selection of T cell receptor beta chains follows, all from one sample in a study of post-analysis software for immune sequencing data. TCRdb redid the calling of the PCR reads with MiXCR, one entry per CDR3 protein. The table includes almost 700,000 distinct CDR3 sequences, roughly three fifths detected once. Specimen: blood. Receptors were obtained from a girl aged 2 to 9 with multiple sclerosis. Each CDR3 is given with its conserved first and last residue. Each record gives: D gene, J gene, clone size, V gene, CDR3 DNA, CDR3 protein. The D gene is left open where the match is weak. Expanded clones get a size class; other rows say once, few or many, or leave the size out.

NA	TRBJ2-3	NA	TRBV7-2	TGTGCCAGCAGCTTTCGGAGTGGGGCAGGAGTCACAGATACGCAGTATTTT	CASSFRSGAGVTDTQYF
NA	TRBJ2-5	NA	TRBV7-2	TGTGCCAGCAGTTCCCTAAAAGAGACCCAGTACTTC	CASSSLKETQYF
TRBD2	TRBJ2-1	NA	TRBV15	TGTGCCACCAGCAGAGGGATAAGCGGGGTGGGGAATGAGCAGTTCTTC	CATSRGISGVGNEQFF
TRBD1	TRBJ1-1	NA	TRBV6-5	TGTGCCAGCAGTTACTCAGATACAGGGGGCACTGAAGCTTTCTTT	CASSYSDTGGTEAFF
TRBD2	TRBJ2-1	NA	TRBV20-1	TGCAGTGCTAGCAGTCTAGCGGGAGGAATCTACAATGAGCAGTTCTTC	CSASSLAGGIYNEQFF
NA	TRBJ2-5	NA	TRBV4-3	TGCGCCAGCAGCCAAGATTGGAGGCTGATGTACCAAGAGACCCAGTACTTC	CASSQDWRLMYQETQYF
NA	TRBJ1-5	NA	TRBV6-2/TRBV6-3	TGTGCCTCTCTACGGAGATATAGCAATCAGCCCCAGCATTTT	CASLRRYSNQPQHF
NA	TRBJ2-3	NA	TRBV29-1	TGCAGCGTTGTTTGCGAGGGAAGCACAGATACGCAGTATTTT	CSVVCEGSTDTQYF
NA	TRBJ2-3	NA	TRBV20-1	TGCAGTGCTGTCCGGGCAGATACGCAGTATTTT	CSAVRADTQYF
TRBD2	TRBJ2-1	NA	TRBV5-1	TGCGCCAGCAGCTTGGTCGCGGGAGGTGGCAATGAGCAGTTCTTC	CASSLVAGGGNEQFF
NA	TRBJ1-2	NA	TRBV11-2	TGTGCCAGCAGCCGTCCGTGGCGCTATGGCTACACCTTC	CASSRPWRYGYTF
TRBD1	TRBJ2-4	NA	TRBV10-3	TGTGCCATCAGTGAGTCAGGACAGGGAGGAAACATTCAGTACTTC	CAISESGQGGNIQYF
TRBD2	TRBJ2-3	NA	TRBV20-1	TGCAGTGCTAGAGGGTTGGGGCGGGAGCGGAGCACAGATACGCAGTATTTT	CSARGLGRERSTDTQYF
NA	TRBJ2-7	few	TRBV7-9	TGTGCCAGCAGCTCTCTAGCGACCCGCGACGAGCAGTACTTC	CASSSLATRDEQYF
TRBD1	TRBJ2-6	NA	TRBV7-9	TGTGCCAGCAGCTTATTGACAGGGGCTGGGGCCAACGTCCTGACTTTC	CASSLLTGAGANVLTF
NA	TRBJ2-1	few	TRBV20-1	TGCAGTGCTAGAGTGGCCGGGGCCTACAATGAGCAGTTCTTC	CSARVAGAYNEQFF
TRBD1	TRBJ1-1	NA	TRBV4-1	TGCGCCAGCAGCCAAGTGGGACAGGGTGGCACTGAAGCTTTCTTT	CASSQVGQGGTEAFF
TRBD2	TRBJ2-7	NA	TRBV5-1	TGCGCCAGCAGCTTGAGCGGGGCGGTCGAGCAGTACTTC	CASSLSGAVEQYF
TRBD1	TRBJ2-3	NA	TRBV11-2	TGTGCCAGCAGCCGACTGGACAGGTCTAGCACAGATACGCAGTATTTT	CASSRLDRSSTDTQYF
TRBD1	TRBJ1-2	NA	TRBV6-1	TGTGCCAGCAGAGAGGGGGGTTCGGACAGGAAGGATGGCTACACCTTC	CASREGGSDRKDGYTF
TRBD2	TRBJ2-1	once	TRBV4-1	TGCGCCAGCAGCCAAGATTCCGGGACTAGCGGGAGCTCCTACAATGAGCAGTTCTTC	CASSQDSGTSGSSYNEQFF
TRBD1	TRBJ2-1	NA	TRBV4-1	TGCGCCAGCAGCCAAGCTGGGGGACAGGGAAGTGCCAATGAGCAGTTCTTC	CASSQAGGQGSANEQFF
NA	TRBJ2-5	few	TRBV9	TGTGCCAGCAGCGTAGCGGGCTTAGGGTGGGAGACCCAGTACTTC	CASSVAGLGWETQYF
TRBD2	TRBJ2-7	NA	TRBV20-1	TGCAGTGCAGAGAGCGGGAGGAGCGACGAGCAGTACTTC	CSAESGRSDEQYF
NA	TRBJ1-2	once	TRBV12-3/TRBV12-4	TGTGCCAGCAATCCCCTCGACAGGACTCATGGTGGCTACACCTTC	CASNPLDRTHGGYTF
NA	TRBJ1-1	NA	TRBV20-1	TGCAGTGCTAGAGGGACCAAAACTGAAGCTTTCTTT	CSARGTKTEAFF
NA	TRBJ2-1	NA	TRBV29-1	TGCAGCGTTGAAGTACAGGGTGCAAAGACCCAGTTCTTC	CSVEVQGAKTQFF
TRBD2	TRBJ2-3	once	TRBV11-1	TGTGCCAGCGGGACTAGCGGCGGCACAGATACGCAGTATTTT	CASGTSGGTDTQYF
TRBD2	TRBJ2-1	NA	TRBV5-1	TGCGCCAGCAGCGTCGGGACTAGCGGGAGGGTCAATGAGCAGTTCTTC	CASSVGTSGRVNEQFF
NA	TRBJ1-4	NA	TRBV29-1	TGCAGCGTTGAAGACAGGACAGAGGGACTGTTTTTT	CSVEDRTEGLFF
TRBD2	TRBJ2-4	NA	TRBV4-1	TGCGCCAGCAGCCAAGAGGGGACTAGCGGGAGCCTAGCCAAAAACATTCAGTACTTC	CASSQEGTSGSLAKNIQYF
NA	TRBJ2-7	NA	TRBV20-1	TGCAGTGCTAGTGGCCCCAGTCAAAACTACGAGCAGTACTTC	CSASGPSQNYEQYF
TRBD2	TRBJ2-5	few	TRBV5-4	TGTGCCAGCAGCTTGAGTTCGGCGGGAGGGCCGAAGGGAGAGACCCAGTACTTC	CASSLSSAGGPKGETQYF
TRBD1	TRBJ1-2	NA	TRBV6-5	TGTGCCAGCAGTTACCGGACAGGCCTCTATGGCTACACCTTC	CASSYRTGLYGYTF
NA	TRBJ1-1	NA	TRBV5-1	TGCGCCAACAACCTTGCCCGGGGTGAGCAGGGTGAAGCTTTCTTT	CANNLARGEQGEAFF
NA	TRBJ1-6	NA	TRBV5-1	TGCGCCAGCAGCCTGGTTTTGTCAGGACAGAGAACTAATTCACCCCTCCACTTT	CASSLVLSGQRTNSPLHF
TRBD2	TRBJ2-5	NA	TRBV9	TGTGCCAGCAGCGTAGAGGTAGCGGGGGGACAAGAGACCCAGTACTTC	CASSVEVAGGQETQYF
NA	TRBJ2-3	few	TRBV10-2	TGCGCCAGCAAAATCGGGGGATCTGGGGATACGCAGTATTTT	CASKIGGSGDTQYF